The rows below give T cell receptor beta chains drawn from one sample of a study of CD8 T cells in Susac syndrome. TCRdb fed the immunoSEQ multiplex PCR reads into MiXCR, producing one record per CDR3 protein. This sample has about 190,000 distinct CDR3 sequences, with just under 95% found just once. Source material: CD8+ T cells from PBMCs. The source of these receptors is a human donor with Susac syndrome. Each CDR3 is given with its conserved first and last residue. Fields, in order: CDR3 protein, V gene, J gene.

CASSVSGDNEQFF	TRBV9	TRBJ2-1
CSARSVAGGYYGELFF	TRBV20-1	TRBJ2-2
CSVTGVDGYTF	TRBV29-1	TRBJ1-2
CASSLSSELDTEAFF	TRBV28	TRBJ1-1
CASSQERGAVETQYF	TRBV4-1	TRBJ2-5
CASSLLAERDTGELFF	TRBV13	TRBJ2-2
CASSPTGRNEKLFF	TRBV7-2	TRBJ1-4
CASSITGVYEQYF	TRBV12-3/TRBV12-4	TRBJ2-7
CAISESQGRNNEQFF	TRBV10-3	TRBJ2-1
CASSHGSTSGGSYNEQFF	TRBV3-1	TRBJ2-1
CASWASGSQYNEQFF	TRBV19	TRBJ2-1
CSAREWTSGRAITDTQYF	TRBV20-1	TRBJ2-3
CSATGLAGSYEQFF	TRBV20-1	TRBJ2-1
CASSSSLAGGNSYEQYF	TRBV28	TRBJ2-7
CASSLGQGMSNQPQHF	TRBV7-8	TRBJ1-5
CASSQYKNTGELFF	TRBV14	TRBJ2-2